The T cell receptor beta chain under discussion was sequenced for a study of T-cell reconstitution after alpha-beta-depleted transplantation in children (dated by TCRdb to about 2016). About the full investigation: T-cell immune reconstitution after TCRalphabeta/CD19-depleted allogeneic hematopoietic cell transplantation in children was quantitatively tracked in the study by means of TCR repertoire profiling. On the study overall, not on this receptor specifically: Over the following months the frequencies of hyperexpanded clones went down, and after one year T-cell counts and TCRbeta diversity were mostly credited to newly produced T cells. In some patients, high TCRbeta diversity at day 60 was attributed to recipient T cells and intrathymic progenitors that had survived conditioning. Apparently early alphabetaT-cell count recovery about two months after transplant reportedly relied on only several hundred rapidly expanded clones derived from non-depleted graft cells.

This clonotype is identified as medium-sized (0.01 to 0.1%). Its antigen target is currently unknown. Per-base quality was not reported, and no clone a single base away is much larger than it. Libraries were made using PCR. Sequenced on an Illumina HiSeq 2500. To normalize quantification of the TCRbeta repertoire, the TCR libraries were built with molecular barcoding that relied on unique molecular identifiers. TCRdb ran its own pipeline on the public reads, namely fastp trimming at Q25 and MiXCR clone calling, and kept in-frame beta chains. Each record represents a unique CDR3 protein, reported with the most common genes and DNA among its rows. In this sample the table shows 6,000 or so distinct CDR3 sequences, roughly 15% of which occur a single time. The ten largest clones capture 5.5% to 7% of the sample. The CDR1 and CDR2 encoded by the germline V gene (reference sequence) are MNHEY and SMNVEV. The CDR3 has 14 amino acids, counting the end cysteine and phenylalanine. Solely the CDR3 DNA is kept, with 42 bases framed from the first base. V is shortened by 1 base, J by 1 base, and the region joining them spans 7 bases.

The treatment or condition label of this sample denotes: allogeneic hematopoietic cell transplantation with graft depleted of TCRalphabeta T cells and CD19 B cells. Transplant recipients were children who received TCRalphabeta/CD19-depleted allogeneic hematopoietic cell grafts. Source: PBMCs, taken before TCRalphabeta/CD19-depleted stem cell transplant. The rearranged segments are TRBV27 and TRBJ1-1, with the D gene call left open. The clonotype originates from a boy aged 5-17 years with acute lymphoblastic leukemia, due to receive a stem cell transplant. At the DNA level, the sequence is TGTGCCAGCAGTTTATGGGTAGGGAACACTGAAGCTTTCTTT. Its protein is CASSLWVGNTEAFF.